Listed here are 18 T cell receptor beta chains from one sample, sequenced in a study of T-cell reconstitution after alpha-beta-depleted transplantation in children. Molecular barcoding with unique molecular identifiers was used for the TCRbeta library. TCRdb analysed the PCR reads with MiXCR anew, one entry per CDR3 protein. Of approximately 510,000 distinct CDR3 sequences in the sample, about a sixth were seen once. The material sequenced was PBMCs from the stem cell graft donor, taken from the stem cell graft. Source of these receptors: a human donor who donated a stem cell graft to a child with acute lymphoblastic leukemia.

This clonotype was seen a handful of times. The chain joins TRBV4-1 to TRBJ2-7, with D uncertain. The CDR3 consists of 14 residues. V was clipped by 1 base and J by 2 bases, with 9 bases between them. From germline, CDR1 is MGHRA and CDR2 YSYEKL. This chain's CDR3 is CASSQVPKTYEQYF. For the CDR3, the DNA is TGCGCCAGCAGCCAAGTTCCGAAAACCTACGAGCAGTACTTC.

The sample holds many counts of this clonotype. This chain uses TRBV29-1 with TRBJ1-2; tentatively, D is TRBD1 (5 bases). Per the germline V gene, CDR1 is SQVTM and CDR2 is ANQGSEA. V was trimmed by 6 bases and J by 4 bases, leaving 21 bases between them. The CDR3 has 15 amino acids. CDR3 sequence: CSVPTPRVQIYGYTF. The CDR3 coding sequence is TGCAGCGTCCCAACCCCCAGGGTGCAGATCTATGGCTACACCTTC.

This clonotype has just a few counts. The rearrangement links TRBV27 to TRBJ2-1; 8 bases agree with TRBD1. The CDR3 sequence is 15 residues long. Germline V gene sequence: CDR1 MNHEY, CDR2 SMNVEV (reference sequence). Trimming cost V 5 bases and J 8 bases; bases outside gene matches: 11. CDR3 residues: CASSPGTGGSDEQFF. CDR3 sequence (DNA): TGTGCCAGCAGTCCCGGGACAGGAGGTAGCGATGAGCAGTTCTTC.

This clonotype has a handful of counts. The chain links TRBV4-1 to TRBJ2-3, with D possibly matching TRBD2 (5 bases). Looked up from germline, CDR1 is MGHRA and CDR2 is YSYEKL. Trimming took 0 bases from V and 5 from J, leaving 18 bases between them. This CDR3 has 17 amino acids. The CDR3 loop is CASSQDLRRSVGDTQYF. Written as DNA, the CDR3 is TGCGCCAGCAGCCAAGATCTACGGAGGTCAGTTGGAGATACGCAGTATTTT.

This clonotype has just a few counts. This chain joins TRBV7-9 and TRBJ2-1; 9 nucleotides align to TRBD1. This CDR3 comprises 16 residues. The trim removed 1 base at V and 2 bases at J, leaving 3 bases unmatched. The V gene's germline CDR1 is SEHNR and CDR2 FQNEAQ (reference sequence). CDR3 DNA: TGTGCCAGCAGCTTAGGAACAGGGGGCCCCTACAATGAGCAGTTCTTC. Protein sequence: CASSLGTGGPYNEQFF.

This clonotype was counted only a few times. This rearrangement joins TRBV6-2 or TRBV6-3 to TRBJ1-1; D gene ambiguous. Per germline, CDR1 MNHEY and CDR2 SVGEGT. Trimming removed 8 bases from V and 0 bases from J, with 13 bases in between. CDR3 length: 14 residues. This chain's CDR3 is CASSPLRMNTEAFF. The CDR3 DNA sequence: TGTGCCAGCTCTCCTTTGAGGATGAACACTGAAGCTTTCTTT.

This clonotype has a handful of counts. The CDR3 sequence is CASSPPLLRNEQFF. For the CDR3, the DNA is TGCGCCAGCAGCCCCCCCCTGCTACGAAATGAGCAGTTCTTC. J is TRBJ2-1 and V is TRBV4-1; D gene unclear. This CDR3 spans 14 amino acids. The germline V gene encodes CDR1 MGHRA and CDR2 YSYEKL. V lost 4 bases and J lost 7, with 14 bases in between.

This clonotype appeared a few times. This rearrangement joins TRBV20-1 to TRBJ2-3; D may be TRBD2 (6 bases). Per germline, CDR1 DFQATT and CDR2 SNEGSKA (reference sequence). The CDR3 length is 13 residues. V was pared by 3 bases and J by 5 bases, with 12 bases between. The CDR3 loop is CSARGTWGDTQYF. The CDR3 DNA is TGCAGTGCTAGGGGGACTTGGGGAGATACGCAGTATTTT.

This clonotype occurred a few times. The chain employs TRBV7-9 and TRBJ2-3; D is undetermined. This CDR3 has 12 residues. Germline loops: CDR1 SEHNR, CDR2 FQNEAQ (reference sequence). Between the trimmed V and J ends, which lost 1 base and 11 bases, there was a span of 10 bases. The CDR3 protein is CASSLGPPLQYF. The DNA for the CDR3 is TGTGCCAGCAGCTTAGGCCCACCTTTGCAGTATTTT.

The chain combines TRBV27 with TRBJ1-5; D may be TRBD1 (6 bases). Germline CDR1 reads MNHEY; CDR2 reads SMNVEV (reference sequence). There are 13 residues in the CDR3. V lost 6 bases, J lost 9 bases, and 15 bases lay in between. This CDR3 reads CASSVTGPGPQHF. The CDR3, as DNA: TGTGCCAGCAGCGTGACAGGTCCTGGGCCCCAGCATTTT.

This clonotype was seen only a few times. This rearrangement joins TRBV5-1 to TRBJ2-7; a possible D gene is TRBD2 (6 bases). This CDR3 has 13 residues. Trimming cost V 5 bases and J 4 bases, with 13 bases left between them. Germline V CDR1 and CDR2: SGHRS, YFSETQ. The CDR3 is CASRTGESYEQYF. For the CDR3, the DNA is TGCGCCAGCAGAACGGGGGAGAGTTACGAGCAGTACTTC.

The rearrangement joins TRBV12-3 or TRBV12-4 to TRBJ2-5, with D perhaps matching TRBD2 (5 bases). The CDR3 extends over 14 amino acids. Trimming took 3 bases from V and 3 from J, leaving 11 bases between them. As DNA, the CDR3 is TGTGCCAGCAGTTTCGGGAACTCGGAAGAGACCCAGTACTTC. It codes for CASSFGNSEETQYF.

Only a few counts were recorded for this clonotype. The CDR3 spells CASSPGGMSYEQYF. Here the CDR3 DNA reads TGCGCCAGCAGCCCCGGGGGGATGTCCTACGAGCAGTACTTC. The gene calls are TRBV5-1 and TRBJ2-7; 7 bases match TRBD2. Germline V gene sequence: CDR1 SGHRS, CDR2 YFSETQ. V trimming: 4 bases; J trimming: 1 base; junction bases outside the gene matches: 5. This CDR3 contains 14 residues.

The chain combines TRBV12-3 or TRBV12-4 with TRBJ2-1; 9 bases line up with TRBD2. The CDR3 has 17 residues. Losses at the gene ends were 6 bases for V and 8 bases for J; bases not matched to a gene: 17. The CDR3 loop is CASRHDYLAGNPHEQFF. CDR3 DNA: TGTGCCAGCAGACACGATTACCTAGCGGGAAACCCCCATGAGCAGTTCTTC.

As regards this clonotype: At one of its ends the junction is not consistent with the germline gene, which may arise from a read error. The CDR3 reads CASSPERVTYNDQFF. In DNA form, the CDR3 reads TGTGCCAGCAGCCCAGAGCGGGTTACCTACAATGATCAGTTCTTC. The chain employs TRBV4-2 and TRBJ2-1, with D possibly TRBD2 on 6 matching bases. The CDR3 runs to 15 residues. Per the germline V gene, CDR1 is LGHNA and CDR2 is YNFKEQ.

The CDR3 is CAISENSSGEQYF. The CDR3 bases are TGTGCCATCAGTGAGAATAGCAGCGGCGAGCAGTACTTC. V gene TRBV10-3 combines with J gene TRBJ2-7, with D perhaps matching TRBD2 (5 bases). Germline-derived CDR1 and CDR2 are ENHRY and SYGVKD. V lost 2 bases and J lost 6, with 11 bases in between. This CDR3 spans 13 amino acids.

This clonotype was picked up a small number of times. The rearrangement links TRBV12-3 or TRBV12-4 to TRBJ1-1; tentatively, D is TRBD1 (6 bases). The V end lost 6 bases, the J end lost 1 base, and 15 bases lay between the germline ends. The CDR3 loop spans 15 amino acids. Written as DNA, the CDR3 is TGTGCCAGCAGCCCCTGGGGGGGGGCGAACACTGAAGCTTTCTTT. Its translation: CASSPWGGANTEAFF.

The rearrangement uses TRBV12-3 or TRBV12-4 and TRBJ2-5; 9 bases align to TRBD2. The CDR3 extends over 14 amino acids. Trimming removed 6 bases from V and 7 bases from J; junction bases left unmatched: 9. This CDR3 is CASSPTSGGGTQYF. CDR3 sequence (DNA): TGTGCCAGCAGCCCGACTAGCGGAGGGGGGACCCAGTACTTC.